The 3 T cell receptor beta chains reported below all come from one sample, sequenced in a study of metastatic and nonmetastatic thyroid tumors. Every patient was untreated before thyroid surgery. TCRdb re-called the PCR reads with MiXCR. The sample contains 26,000 or so clones, roughly 4% of which appear only once. Specimen: blood. All receptors come from a male donor with papillary thyroid cancer or a benign thyroid nodule (not recorded which). Some clones in this sample may be carry-over from other donors' samples.

This clone appeared a few times. The V and J genes are TRBV12-3 or TRBV12-4 and TRBJ1-2; D unresolved. Trimming stripped 6 bases from V and 4 bases from J, with 12 bases between. There are 13 residues in the CDR3. CDR3 region: CASSLSLTYGYTF. The CDR3 DNA reads TGTGCCAGCAGCCTCTCCCTTACCTATGGCTACACCTTC.

V gene TRBV12-3 or TRBV12-4 combines with J gene TRBJ2-3; 9 bases align to TRBD2. Trimming cost V 5 bases and J 4 bases; bases outside gene matches: 10. The CDR3 runs 16 residues. The CDR3 region has the DNA TGTGCCAGCAGTCGAACTCGTAGGACTAGCGCAGATACGCAGTATTTT. Residues: CASSRTRRTSADTQYF.

This clone was detected only a few times. A read error is likely, as this CDR3 ends without the conserved phenylalanine or tryptophan. The DNA is left out, because the CDR3 cannot be placed on it with certainty; the CDR3 is given as TCRdb lists it. The chain employs TRBV2 and TRBJ2-7; the table's D gene call, TRBD2, was not cross checked with the DNA. The CDR3 has 12 residues if both end residues are counted. Germline assignment: CDR1 SNHLY and CDR2 FYNNEI. The CDR3 protein is CASSEGPGDTHL.